This is a list of T cell receptor beta chains from one sample in a study of regulatory T cells in long-lasting Graves disease. From the multiplex PCR reads, TCRdb called clonotypes with MiXCR, one entry per CDR3 protein. The sample lists hundreds of thousands of distinct CDR3 sequences, about 20% occurring once. The material sequenced was peripheral blood mononuclear cells (PBMCs), taken when the disease was refractory, from a patient treated with antithyroid drugs. Receptors were obtained from a female donor with Graves disease. Both conserved end residues are part of each CDR3. The order of the fields is J gene, clone size, D gene, V gene, CDR3 protein, CDR3 DNA. D genes are given only for firm matches. Rows may omit the clone size; those that give it use once, few, many or a size class.

J: TRBJ1-1; size: many; D: .; V: TRBV20-1; CDR3: CSARFSSLNTEAFF; DNA: TGCAGTGCTAGATTCTCCTCTTTGAACACTGAAGCTTTCTTT
J: TRBJ2-1; size: .; D: .; V: TRBV7-3; CDR3: CASSLAGAGYWEQFF; DNA: TGTGCCAGCAGCTTAGCGGGGGCCGGATATTGGGAGCAGTTCTTC
J: TRBJ1-1; size: .; D: .; V: TRBV20-1; CDR3: CSASDGGTEAFF; DNA: TGCAGTGCTAGTGACGGGGGCACTGAAGCTTTCTTT
J: TRBJ1-5; size: .; D: .; V: TRBV14; CDR3: CASSHPGGPGTRWWMDQPQHF; DNA: TGTGCCAGCAGCCACCCCGGGGGTCCGGGAACAAGGTGGTGGATGGATCAGCCCCAGCATTTT
J: TRBJ2-6; size: .; D: TRBD1; V: TRBV27; CDR3: CASPDRDTSGANVLTF; DNA: TGTGCCAGCCCGGACAGGGATACCTCCGGGGCCAACGTCCTGACTTTC
J: TRBJ1-6; size: many; D: .; V: TRBV5-1; CDR3: CASSLGGIDSPLHF; DNA: TGCGCCAGCAGCTTGGGCGGTATAGACTCACCCCTCCACTTT
J: TRBJ2-2; size: .; D: TRBD2; V: TRBV19; CDR3: CASTTSRNTGELFF; DNA: TGTGCCAGCACGACTAGCAGGAACACCGGGGAGCTGTTTTTT
J: TRBJ2-7; size: many; D: .; V: TRBV29-1; CDR3: CSVDHRDGEQYF; DNA: TGCAGCGTTGATCACCGGGACGGGGAGCAGTACTTC
J: TRBJ1-5; size: .; D: .; V: TRBV5-1; CDR3: CASSLAGLEPQHF; DNA: TGCGCCAGCAGCTTGGCTGGACTGGAGCCCCAGCATTTT
J: TRBJ1-2; size: many; D: .; V: TRBV10-3; CDR3: CAISELVGGLYGYTF; DNA: TGTGCCATCAGTGAGTTGGTAGGCGGACTCTATGGCTACACCTTC
J: TRBJ1-2; size: few; D: .; V: TRBV9; CDR3: CASSQTLTEGDYGYTF; DNA: TGTGCCAGCAGCCAGACCTTGACGGAAGGTGACTATGGCTACACCTTC
J: TRBJ2-7; size: many; D: .; V: TRBV28; CDR3: CASSLRRSIFYEQYF; DNA: TGTGCCAGCAGTTTACGTCGGTCCATTTTCTACGAGCAGTACTTC
J: TRBJ2-7; size: many; D: .; V: TRBV11-2; CDR3: CASRDIRTGAYEQYF; DNA: TGTGCCAGCAGAGACATCCGCACAGGTGCCTACGAGCAGTACTTC
J: TRBJ2-2; size: many; D: .; V: TRBV27; CDR3: CASHSSRGITAGELFF; DNA: TGTGCCAGCCACAGCTCTAGGGGAATAACCGCCGGGGAGCTGTTTTTT
J: TRBJ1-2; size: many; D: .; V: TRBV18; CDR3: CASSEMKDDYGYTF; DNA: TGTGCCAGCTCAGAAATGAAGGACGACTATGGCTACACCTTC